The clone carrying this TCR beta chain was recorded a few times. The antigen remains unidentified. Produced via immunoSEQ multiplex PCR; TCRdb's table is partial and in-frame only. The data hold 250,000 to 350,000 clones, with roughly 90% observed a single time. These data originate in a study of cytomegalovirus exposure and HLA in healthy donors. On the study more broadly: The same platform was used for the 130 or so validation repertoires as for the 666 first-cohort repertoires, as reported in a later analysis. The study, taken as a whole, reports: The classifier reportedly diagnosed cytomegalovirus status with high sensitivity and specificity. The tendency of first-cohort TCR clusters to co-occur in the roughly 130 validation repertoires emerged from a later analysis.

Looked up from germline, CDR1 is MRHNA and CDR2 is SNTAGT. V gave up 5 bases and J gave up 3 bases, with 11 bases separating them. CDR3 length: 13 residues. The donors were part of the validation cohort, which consisted of under 150 subjects and was separate from the first cohort of about 670 subjects. The sequenced material came from PBMCs. This rearrangement joins TRBV6-4 to TRBJ2-7; D uncertain. The origin of this receptor is a woman aged 25 to 39 in good health and CMV-seropositive. CDR3 loop: CASSKTVGYEQYF. The DNA for the CDR3 is TGTGCCAGCAGTAAGACGGTCGGCTACGAGCAGTACTTC.